A single sample is the source of the 21 T cell receptor beta chains below, sequenced in a study of T-cell memory formation after mild COVID-19. Using its own MiXCR run on the 5' RACE reads, TCRdb lists one record per CDR3 protein. The repertoire holds about 540,000 distinct CDR3 sequences, 20% seen once, with around an eighth in the top ten. Sequencing used PBMCs or a T cell subset sorted from them (not recorded which). These receptors all stem from an adult woman who had mild COVID-19 (a few samples of this study predate the infection). Cell type and time point are not known.

This sequence joins TRBV2 and TRBJ2-1; 9 nucleotides match TRBD2. The length of the CDR3 is 15 residues. The V gene's germline CDR1 is SNHLY and CDR2 FYNNEI. With V trimmed by 2 bases and J by 4 bases, 3 bases remained unmatched. The CDR3 region has the DNA TGTGCCAGCAGTGAACAGCGGGGGGCTTACAATGAGCAGTTCTTC. Its protein is CASSEQRGAYNEQFF. Full variable domain (remainder filled in from reference TRBV2 and TRBJ2-1): EPEVTQTPSHQVTQMGQEVILRCVPISNHLYFYWYRQILGQKVEFLVSFYNNEISEKSEIFDDQFSVERPDGSNFTLKIRSTKLEDSAMYFCASSEQRGAYNEQFFGPGTRLTVL.

The chain links TRBV15 to TRBJ2-2; D might be TRBD2 (6 bases). The CDR3 has 15 residues. CDR1 LNHNV and CDR2 YYDKDF come from the germline V gene (reference sequence). Trimming removed 3 bases from V and 6 bases from J, with 14 bases in between. The CDR3 loop reads CATSRILEGPGELFF. The CDR3, as DNA: TGTGCCACCAGCAGGATCCTGGAGGGTCCCGGGGAGCTGTTTTTT. Using reference TRBV15 and TRBJ2-2 for the parts outside the CDR3, the full variable domain is DAMVIQNPRYQVTQFGKPVTLSCSQTLNHNVMYWYQQKSSQAPKLLFHYYDKDFNNEADTPDNFQSRRPNTSFCFLDIRSPGLGDTAMYLCATSRILEGPGELFFGEGSRLTVL.

The chain uses TRBV6-5 and TRBJ2-5; D possibly uses TRBD1 or TRBD2 (6 bases each). V was shortened by 4 bases and J by 5 bases, with 14 bases between the two germline ends. This CDR3 region has 14 residues. The germline V gene has CDR1 MNHEY and CDR2 SVGAGI. The CDR3 spells CASSSFGGGETQYF. CDR3 nucleotides: TGTGCCAGCAGTTCTTTCGGAGGGGGGGAGACCCAGTACTTC.

The chain carries TRBV19 and TRBJ2-4, with D perhaps matching TRBD1 (6 bases). This CDR3 is built from 16 residues. CDR1 is LNHDA, CDR2 SQIVND, per germline (reference sequence). The V end lost 1 base, the J end lost 0 bases, and 10 bases lay between the germline ends. CDR3 sequence: CASSIAGTLAKNIQYF. DNA of the CDR3: TGTGCCAGTAGTATAGCAGGGACATTAGCCAAAAACATTCAGTACTTC.

A few counts support this clonotype. This chain connects TRBV7-9 to TRBJ2-4; D is perhaps TRBD2 (6 bases). The CDR3 runs 15 residues. V was clipped by 6 bases and J by 0 bases, with 12 bases between them. Germline CDR1 reads SEHNR; CDR2 reads FQNEAQ (reference sequence). In DNA form, the CDR3 reads TGTGCCAGCAGTTATGTGGGACTAGCCAAAAACATTCAGTACTTC. Amino acid sequence: CASSYVGLAKNIQYF. Full variable domain (missing parts from reference TRBV7-9 and TRBJ2-4): DTGVSQNPRHKITKRGQNVTFRCDPISEHNRLYWYRQTLGQGPEFLTYFQNEAQLEKSRLLSDRFSAERPKGSFSTLEIQRTEQGDSAMYLCASSYVGLAKNIQYFGAGTRLSVL.

This clonotype was counted between two and nine times. The chain joins TRBV18 to TRBJ1-1, with D unclear. V lost 1 base, J lost 7 bases, and 7 bases lay in between. This CDR3 is 12 amino acids long. Germline V gene sequence: CDR1 KGHSH, CDR2 LQKENI. DNA of the CDR3: TGTGCCAGCTCACCACGGGCAAATGAAGCTTTCTTT. Translated: CASSPRANEAFF.

This clonotype showed up just a few times. V gene TRBV29-1 combines with J gene TRBJ1-5, with 9 bases lining up with TRBD1. From germline, CDR1 is SQVTM and CDR2 ANQGSEA. This CDR3 spans 15 amino acids. Losses at the gene ends were 5 bases for V and 2 bases for J; bases not matched to a gene: 7. CDR3 amino acids: CSVLTGGSGNQPQHF. In DNA, the CDR3 is TGCAGCGTTCTAACAGGGGGCTCTGGCAATCAGCCCCAGCATTTT.

J is TRBJ2-4 and V is TRBV7-9; 8 positions match TRBD1. Germline V lookup: CDR1 SEHNR, CDR2 FQNEAQ (reference sequence). Losses at the gene ends were 6 bases for V and 4 bases for J; bases not matched to a gene: 8. The length of the CDR3 is 15 residues. The CDR3 spells CASSPKTGVKNIQYF. The CDR3 nucleotides read TGTGCCAGCAGTCCTAAGACAGGGGTGAAAAACATTCAGTACTTC.

This clonotype was counted only a few times. The chain recombines TRBV12-3 or TRBV12-4 with TRBJ2-3; 12 nucleotides line up with TRBD2. V dropped 5 bases and J dropped 5; count of bases not matched to a gene: 2. There are 14 residues in the CDR3. The CDR3 loop reads CASSPSGRGDTQYF. DNA of the CDR3: TGTGCCAGCAGTCCTAGCGGGAGGGGAGATACGCAGTATTTT.

The chain carries TRBV2 and TRBJ1-6, with 10 bases that match TRBD1. This CDR3 region has 21 residues. Per the germline V gene, CDR1 is SNHLY and CDR2 is FYNNEI. The ends lost 0 bases at V and 0 bases at J; junction bases unmatched: 11. CDR3 residues: CASSEALRTGGRSSYNSPLHF. CDR3 sequence (DNA): TGTGCCAGCAGTGAAGCGCTTCGGACAGGGGGACGGTCCTCCTATAATTCACCCCTCCACTTT.

This clonotype showed up just a few times. The rearrangement links TRBV15 to TRBJ1-4; D gene unclear. Trimming removed 1 base from V and 8 bases from J, with 17 bases in between. Germline-derived CDR1 and CDR2 are LNHNV and YYDKDF (reference sequence). This CDR3 is 16 amino acids long. The CDR3 region is CATSRGIGSPLEKLFF. The DNA of the CDR3 is TGTGCCACCAGCAGAGGGATAGGGAGCCCCTTGGAAAAACTGTTTTTT.

The V call is TRBV29-1, the J call TRBJ2-3; D gene unclear. The germline V gene encodes CDR1 SQVTM and CDR2 ANQGSEA. The CDR3 length is 10 residues. Trimming left V 2 bases short and J 6 bases short, with 3 bases between. The CDR3: CSVESDTQYF. The CDR3 DNA sequence: TGCAGCGTTGAATCTGATACGCAGTATTTT.

This clonotype was observed a few times. The chain is built from TRBV23-1 and TRBJ2-1; TRBD2 aligns across 9 bases. TRBV23-1 is assigned to the ORF class and has an uncertain function. V was pared by 9 bases and J by 8 bases, with 11 bases of the junction left unmatched. The CDR3 extends over 14 amino acids. The chain's CDR3 is CARHLAGDCYEQFF. The CDR3 DNA is TGCGCCAGACACTTAGCGGGAGATTGTTATGAGCAGTTCTTC.

The rearrangement uses TRBV18 and TRBJ2-7; 10 positions match TRBD1. The CDR3 covers 15 residues. V was pared by 4 bases and J by 3 bases, with 6 bases of the junction left unmatched. Germline CDR1 is KGHSH and CDR2 is LQKENI. CDR3 DNA sequence: TGTGCCAGCTCACAGGACAGGGGGAGAGGCTACGAGCAGTACTTC. This gives the protein CASSQDRGRGYEQYF.

The chain has TRBV12-5 and TRBJ2-1, with TRBD1 matching 7 bases. Germline V gives CDR1 LGHNT, CDR2 FRNRAP. The CDR3 totals 15 residues. With 2 bases clipped from V and 4 bases from J, the junction kept 5 bases outside the gene matches. The DNA of the CDR3 is TGTGCTAGTGGTTTGACCGGGACAGCATACAATGAGCAGTTCTTC. The encoded protein is CASGLTGTAYNEQFF.

The chain employs TRBV5-5 and TRBJ2-1; 9 positions agree with TRBD1. Unmatched junction bases numbered 9, after V lost 3 bases and J lost 8 bases. The CDR3 runs 15 residues. CDR1 SGHKS and CDR2 YYEKEE come from the germline V gene (reference sequence). The CDR3 DNA follows: TGTGCCAGCAGCTCTCGGGACAGGGAATTCCATGAGCAGTTCTTC. Residues: CASSSRDREFHEQFF.

This clonotype has a handful of counts. J is TRBJ2-1 and V is TRBV7-9; 11 bases are shared with TRBD2. The trim removed 3 bases at V and 6 bases at J, leaving 4 bases unmatched. This CDR3 has 15 amino acids. In germline, CDR1 is SEHNR, CDR2 FQNEAQ (reference sequence). DNA of the CDR3: TGTGCCAGCAGCTTGACTAGCGGGGCGTCCAATGAGCAGTTCTTC. This sequence encodes CASSLTSGASNEQFF.

This clonotype was observed a handful of times. The chain uses TRBV9 and TRBJ2-3; 8 positions agree with TRBD1. The CDR3 length is 16 residues. Germline values: CDR1 SGDLS, CDR2 YYNGEE. V shed 0 bases, J shed 1 base, and the junction held 4 bases outside the gene matches. DNA for the CDR3: TGTGCCAGCAGCGTAGAGGGCAGGGGGCGCACAGATACGCAGTATTTT. This gives the protein CASSVEGRGRTDTQYF. Complete variable domain (other parts from reference TRBV9 and TRBJ2-3): DSGVTQTPKHLITATGQRVTLRCSPRSGDLSVYWYQQSLDQGLQFLIQYYNGEERAKGNILERFSAQQFPDLHSELNLSSLELGDSALYFCASSVEGRGRTDTQYFGPGTRLTVL.

In DNA form, the CDR3 reads TGTGCCAGCTCCTCCGGAACCTGGTACCAAGAGACCCAGTACTTC. It translates to CASSSGTWYQETQYF. The chain combines TRBV25-1 with TRBJ2-5; D is uncertain. Germline-derived CDR1 and CDR2 are MGHDK and SYGVNS. V was trimmed by 8 bases and J by 0 bases, leaving 16 bases between them. The CDR3 covers 15 residues.

This clonotype was found a few times. V is TRBV4-1 and J is TRBJ2-5; tentatively, D is TRBD2 (6 bases). V lost 4 bases, J lost 4 bases, and 10 bases lay in between. Germline CDR1 reads MGHRA; CDR2 reads YSYEKL. CDR3 length: 13 residues. CDR3 sequence: CASSLTRRETQYF. The CDR3, as DNA: TGCGCCAGCAGCCTGACTAGAAGAGAGACCCAGTACTTC.

The table lists this clonotype with many counts. The gene calls are TRBV7-9 and TRBJ2-7; D is uncertain. CDR1 is SEHNR and CDR2 is FQNEAQ in the germline V gene (reference sequence). The ends were cut back, 1 base at V and 7 bases at J, with 11 bases in the middle. The CDR3 sequence is 13 residues long. CDR3 region: CASSLGPVGEQYF. As DNA, the CDR3 is TGTGCCAGCAGCTTAGGCCCAGTTGGTGAGCAGTACTTC.